The clone carrying this T cell receptor (beta chain) was observed once. Its specificity is unknown. The data derive from a study of shared clonotypes between healthy human individuals. Study results and caveats: Naive CD4 clonotypes overlapped across a handful of donors at roughly 5%. Clonotypes not shared had lower generation probabilities than those common to all four donors. The small donor group covered limited genetic and exposure diversity.

Clones were sequenced by immunoSEQ multiplex PCR, and TCRdb holds only the in-frame ones, with some missing. The table records over a million clones, about 96% of them present only once. Sequenced: naive CD4+ T cells sorted from blood. The sample's subset: CD45RA+ positively selected. The receptor's source is a man aged 25 to 40 in good health.

The CDR3 DNA sequence: TGTGCCAGCAGCACCGGAGGGGCGAACACCGGGGAGCTGTTTTTT. Protein sequence: CASSTGGANTGELFF. This chain joins TRBV11-2 and TRBJ2-2; D perhaps matches TRBD2 (6 bases). CDR3 length: 15 amino acids. The germline V and J ends were trimmed by 5 bases and 0 bases, with 10 bases remaining between them. CDR1 and CDR2 from the germline V gene are SGHAT and FQNNGV.